The 18 T cell receptor beta chains in this list originate from one sample, sequenced in a study of T-cell reconstitution after alpha-beta-depleted transplantation in children. Preparation of the TCRbeta library involved a method that used unique molecular identifiers. TCRdb independently ran MiXCR on the PCR reads; one entry per CDR3 protein. The data show fewer than 700,000 distinct CDR3 sequences, under 15% seen once. The sample here was PBMCs, mostly from graft donor cells, taken 360 days after TCRalphabeta/CD19-depleted stem cell transplant. Receptors were obtained from a male patient between 5 and 17 years old who had a stem cell transplant for acute myeloid leukemia, so the T cells may come from the graft donor.

Turning to this clonotype: The junction departs from germline at one end; a sequencing error may be responsible. The chain couples TRBV7-9 to TRBJ2-7; TRBD2 is a possible D gene (5 bases). Germline CDR1 is SEHNR and CDR2 is FQNEAQ (reference sequence). The CDR3 runs 12 residues. The DNA for the CDR3 is TGTGCCAGCAGCTTCCCCGACTACGAGCAGAACTTC. It encodes CASSFPDYEQNF.

This clonotype was counted a few times. The rearrangement joins TRBV6-1 to TRBJ2-5; 7 bases match TRBD2. The CDR3 has 15 residues. The germline V gene encodes CDR1 MNHNS and CDR2 SASEGT. V shed 7 bases, J shed 5 bases, and the junction held 13 bases outside the gene matches. As DNA, the CDR3 is TGTGCCAGCACCGCGGGAGCAGCCCCTGGGGAGACCCAGTACTTC. It codes for CASTAGAAPGETQYF.

This clonotype has a handful of counts. The gene calls are TRBV12-3 or TRBV12-4 and TRBJ2-5; TRBD1 might be the D (7 bases). This CDR3 region has 14 residues. V shed 5 bases and J shed 5 bases, with 15 bases lying between them. CDR3 residues: CASSGSQGRETQYF. CDR3 DNA sequence: TGTGCCAGCAGTGGCTCACAGGGGAGGGAGACCCAGTACTTC.

This clonotype was counted between two and nine times. The chain carries TRBV18 and TRBJ1-4; no firm D call. Germline V gives CDR1 KGHSH, CDR2 LQKENI. CDR3 length: 13 amino acids. V lost 2 bases, J lost 3 bases, and 4 bases lay in between. CDR3 sequence (DNA): TGTGCCAGCTCACCAATCGCTAATGAAAAACTGTTTTTT. It translates to CASSPIANEKLFF.

The rearrangement joins TRBV7-6 to TRBJ2-3; 8 nucleotides line up with TRBD2. The V gene's germline CDR1 is SGHVS and CDR2 FNYEAQ. The CDR3 covers 15 residues. Unmatched junction bases numbered 4, after V lost 5 bases and J lost 0 bases. CDR3 DNA: TGTGCCAGCAGCCGTAAGCGGGGGAGCACAGATACGCAGTATTTT. As protein: CASSRKRGSTDTQYF.

The chain is built from TRBV7-2 and TRBJ2-7; 9 bases fit TRBD1. Trimming took 6 bases from V and 2 from J; bases not matched to a gene: 8. The CDR3 consists of 15 residues. The V gene's germline CDR1 is SGHTA and CDR2 FQGNSA. The CDR3 region is CASRSPGTGTYEQYF. As DNA, the CDR3 is TGTGCCAGCAGATCACCCGGGACAGGGACCTACGAGCAGTACTTC. Drawing the rest from reference TRBV7-2 and TRBJ2-7, the complete variable domain is GAGVSQSPSNKVTEKGKDVELRCDPISGHTALYWYRQSLGQGLEFLIYFQGNSAPDKSGLPSDRFSAERTGGSVSTLTIQRTQQEDSAVYLCASRSPGTGTYEQYFGPGTRLTVT.

In its sample, this clonotype was seen a few times. The J gene is TRBJ2-5, the V gene TRBV18; 7 nucleotides align to TRBD2. The CDR3 runs 17 residues. Per the germline V gene, CDR1 is KGHSH and CDR2 is LQKENI. V shed 1 base and J 5 bases; nucleotides not matched to a gene: 13. The CDR3 bases are TGTGCCAGCTCACCACGAGCGGCTAGCGGTTGGTTGGAGACCCAGTACTTC. Its protein is CASSPRAASGWLETQYF.

This clonotype was observed many times. The chain has TRBV6-5 and TRBJ1-1; D perhaps matches TRBD1 (5 bases). This CDR3 spans 13 amino acids. CDR1 and CDR2 (germline): MNHEY, SVGAGI. V gave up 0 bases and J gave up 7 bases, with 9 bases separating them. CDR3 amino acids: CASSYSGPDEAFF. CDR3 nucleotides: TGTGCCAGCAGTTACTCGGGGCCAGATGAAGCTTTCTTT.

This clonotype was seen repeatedly, ten times or more. The rearrangement uses TRBV7-2 and TRBJ2-3, with 9 nucleotides matching TRBD2. With V trimmed by 5 bases and J by 1 base, 10 bases remained unmatched. CDR1 is SGHTA, CDR2 FQGNSA, per germline. The CDR3 is 17 amino acids. The CDR3 loop is CASSPGTSFPGTDTQYF. The CDR3 DNA follows: TGTGCCAGCAGCCCCGGGACTAGCTTTCCCGGCACAGATACGCAGTATTTT.

Turning to this clonotype: It may be a read error: a sequence one base away is much more abundant. The chain uses TRBV29-1 and TRBJ1-1; the D gene is possibly TRBD1 (5 bases). There are 12 residues in the CDR3. In germline, CDR1 is SQVTM, CDR2 ANQGSEA. The CDR3 DNA is TGCGGCGGATCAGGGTTATACACTGAAGCTTTCTTT. It is translated as CGGSGLYTEAFF.

This clonotype has a single count. This chain connects TRBV18 to TRBJ1-2; maybe TRBD1 (5 bases). This CDR3 comprises 15 residues. Germline V gives CDR1 KGHSH, CDR2 LQKENI. Trimming left V 5 bases short and J 5 bases short, with 18 bases between. The CDR3 DNA follows: TGTGCCAGCTCATTACAACCAGGGCTTCCTTATGGCTACACCTTC. It specifies CASSLQPGLPYGYTF.

The gene calls are TRBV3-1 and TRBJ1-1; D is undetermined. This CDR3 comprises 14 residues. The V and J ends lost 4 bases and 2 bases respectively, with 11 bases between them. Germline CDR1 is LGHDT and CDR2 is YNNKEL (reference sequence). CDR3 nucleotide sequence: TGTGCCAGCAGCCCCGGCCTAGGCAACACTGAAGCTTTCTTT. Translating gives CASSPGLGNTEAFF.

This clonotype has just a few counts. The chain joins TRBV11-1 to TRBJ2-7; the D gene is possibly TRBD2 (5 bases). Germline V gene data show CDR1 as SGHAT and CDR2 as FQDESV (reference sequence). The CDR3 length is 21 residues. The V end was cut by 3 bases, the J end by 1 base, with 31 bases between. This chain's CDR3 is CASSLVPGSGPGIWGSYEQYF. The CDR3 nucleotides read TGTGCCAGCAGCTTGGTCCCTGGAAGCGGCCCCGGAATTTGGGGATCCTACGAGCAGTACTTC.

The chain uses TRBV14 and TRBJ2-1; tentative D call: TRBD1 (5 bases). Germline V gives CDR1 SGHDN, CDR2 FVKESK. V was trimmed by 0 bases and J by 4 bases, leaving 13 bases between them. This CDR3 has 16 residues. In DNA, the CDR3 is TGTGCCAGCAGCCAAGATTTGGGGCGCGGTTACAATGAGCAGTTCTTC. Protein product: CASSQDLGRGYNEQFF.

This clonotype is a singleton in its sample. The rearrangement joins TRBV11-2 to TRBJ2-3; D remains ambiguous. In germline, CDR1 is SGHAT, CDR2 FQNNGV. This CDR3 contains 17 residues. Deletions cut 0 bases from V and 2 bases from J, with 15 bases between. The CDR3 sequence: CASSLELGFSHTDTQYF. The DNA of the CDR3 is TGTGCCAGCAGCTTAGAATTGGGTTTTTCCCACACAGATACGCAGTATTTT.

The rearrangement joins TRBV20-1 to TRBJ2-1, with 12 bases aligning to TRBD2. Germline assignment: CDR1 DFQATT and CDR2 SNEGSKA (reference sequence). Germline trimming cut 5 bases from V and 6 bases from J; bases unmatched to any gene: 8. This CDR3 contains 15 residues. The CDR3 DNA sequence: TGCAGTGCTGCTCCGGGACTAGCGGGCTCCAATGAGCAGTTCTTC. The encoded protein is CSAAPGLAGSNEQFF.

The rearrangement uses TRBV18 and TRBJ2-5, with D hard to call. This CDR3 spans 14 amino acids. V lost 3 bases and J 0 bases, leaving 8 bases between the germline ends. Germline CDR1 is KGHSH and CDR2 is LQKENI. The CDR3 DNA reads TGTGCCAGCTCACCCACACCGTACCAAGAGACCCAGTACTTC. Its translation is CASSPTPYQETQYF.

The genes are TRBV29-1 and TRBJ2-7; the match to TRBD1 covers 11 bases. Trimming cost V 6 bases and J 9 bases; bases outside gene matches: 13. The CDR3 totals 14 residues. CDR1 SQVTM and CDR2 ANQGSEA come from the germline V gene. In DNA, the CDR3 is TGCAGCGTCGATGGACAGGGGGCCCTCGGGGGGCAGTACTTC. Protein product: CSVDGQGALGGQYF.